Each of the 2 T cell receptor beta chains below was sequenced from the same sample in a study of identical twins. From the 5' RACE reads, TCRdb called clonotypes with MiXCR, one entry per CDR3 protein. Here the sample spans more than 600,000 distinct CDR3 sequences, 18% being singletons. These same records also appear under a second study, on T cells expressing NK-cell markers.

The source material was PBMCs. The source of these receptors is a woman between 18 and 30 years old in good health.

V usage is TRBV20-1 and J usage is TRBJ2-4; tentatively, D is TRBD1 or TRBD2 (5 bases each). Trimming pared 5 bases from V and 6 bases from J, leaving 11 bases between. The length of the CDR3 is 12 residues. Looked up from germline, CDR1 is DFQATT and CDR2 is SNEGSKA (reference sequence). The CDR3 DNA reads TGCAGTGCTGGGGGACGAGGAAACATTCAGTACTTC. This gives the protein CSAGGRGNIQYF.

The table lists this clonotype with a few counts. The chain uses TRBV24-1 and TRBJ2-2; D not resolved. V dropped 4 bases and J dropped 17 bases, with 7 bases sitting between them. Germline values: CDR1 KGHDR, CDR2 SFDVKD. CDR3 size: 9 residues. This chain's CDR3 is CATSDCGFF. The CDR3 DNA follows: TGTGCCACCAGTGACTGCGGATTTTTT.